This TCR beta chain was captured in a study of blood T cell repertoires in COVID-19 (dated by TCRdb to 2020 to 2021). As for the study more broadly: Samples covering the acute and convalescent phases of COVID-19 were provided by collaborators in the United States, Italy and Spain. Where available, HLA class I and class II types were obtained from metadata supplied by the sample provider rather than from assay-based typing. The prospective study material was composed of cDNA or gDNA derived from T cells, B-cell-depleted T cells, or PBMCs. The repertoires were made available in a free public database intended to serve as a resource for research on the immune response to SARS-CoV-2. The samples were drawn from the first 160 participants of the ongoing ImmuneRACE study and from some 1,300 subjects provided by 6 global collaborators. Nearly every sample came with metadata listing a de-identified subject ID, COVID-19 status, age in years and sex. The dataset comprised deeply sampled blood TCRbeta repertoires from subjects exposed to, actively infected with, or recovered from COVID-19. The investigation overall reported the following: How much clinical and demographic metadata was included differed by source and by participant, and the metadata was provided uncurated.

Each collaborating institution followed its own protocols to collect whole blood in K2EDTA tubes. For TCRbeta analysis, collaborators shipped samples as frozen whole blood, isolated PBMCs, or DNA extracted from either of those sample types. The immunoSEQ Assay, a bias-controlled multiplex PCR, was used to amplify TCRbeta CDR3 regions from genomic DNA. Processing in the source paper ran as follows. Nucleated cell counts per sample were estimated from amplification of reference gene primers within the assay. Sequence reads were collapsed and filtered to measure the absolute abundance of every unique TCRbeta CDR3 rearrangement. For each sample, productive Simpson clonality was calculated by taking the square root of Simpson's diversity index across productive rearrangements. Not all clones reach the TCRdb copy of this immuneACCESS table, which keeps in-frame sequences only. Checked studies attribute under half of the gap to unresolved V genes and leave the rest unexplained. V and J calls and clone size are as listed in that table; D and trimming were resolved from the DNA. The sample table lists over 65,000 clones, about nine tenths of them with a count of one. About 30% of the sample is in the top ten clones.

V sheds 2 bases and J sheds 7 bases, leaving 17 bases between their ends. CDR1 and CDR2 (LGHDT, YNNKEL) derive from the germline V gene (reference sequence). Its CDR3 holds 15 amino acids, cysteine through phenylalanine. This entry keeps only the CDR3 DNA: 45 bases, framed from base 1. A remark on this clone: It lacks a known antigen. Per-nucleotide qualities are absent, and no much larger clonotype sits a single base away.

This chain joins TRBV3-1 (or the pseudogene TRBV3-2) to TRBJ1-1; tentative D gene TRBD1, with 5 bases matching. The source of this sequence is a man aged 50 to 59 with active or convalescent COVID-19. What was sequenced was peripheral blood. The CDR3: CASSQLSQGRSEAFF. In nucleotide form, the sequence is TGTGCCAGCAGCCAATTATCGCAGGGAAGGAGTGAAGCTTTCTTT.